The rows below give T cell receptor beta chains drawn from one sample of a study of blood T cell repertoires in COVID-19. Assay: immunoSEQ multiplex PCR; the TCRdb copy retains only in-frame clones and omits some. The sample carries some 200,000 clones, less than 90% recorded once. Sequencing was done on a sample of peripheral blood. The receptors shown here come from a woman aged 40 to 50 with acute or convalescent COVID-19. Both conserved end residues are part of each CDR3. The order of the fields is J gene, D gene, clone size, V gene, CDR3 protein, CDR3 DNA. D genes are given only for firm matches. The size of a clone is reported for some rows only, either as once, few or many, or as a class for expanded clones.

TRBJ2-6,.,.,TRBV27,CASSSFWGPPSGANVLTF,TGTGCCAGCAGTTCCTTCTGGGGGCCCCCCTCTGGGGCCAACGTCCTGACTTTC
TRBJ2-2,.,.,TRBV10-1,CASSRESDTGELFF,TGCGCCAGCAGTCGGGAGTCGGACACCGGGGAGCTGTTTTTT
TRBJ1-5,.,.,TRBV4-1,CASSQVRAGNQPQHF,TGCGCCAGCAGCCAAGTGCGGGCGGGCAATCAGCCCCAGCATTTT
TRBJ1-6,TRBD1,.,TRBV19,CASTDRDNSPLHF,TGTGCCAGTACGGACAGGGATAATTCACCCCTCCACTTT
TRBJ1-2,.,.,TRBV2,CARKPTGGGVGYTF,TGTGCCCGCAAGCCAACCGGGGGGGGAGTGGGCTACACCTTC
TRBJ1-1,TRBD1,.,TRBV5-1,CASSGGQGALNTEAFF,TGCGCCAGCAGCGGGGGACAGGGGGCGTTGAACACTGAAGCTTTCTTT
TRBJ1-2,.,many,TRBV19,CASLDSRRGYTF,TGTGCCAGTTTGGACTCCCGGCGTGGATACACCTTC
TRBJ1-1,.,once,TRBV18,CASSRQATVEAFF,TGTGCCAGCTCACGACAGGCCACGGTAGAAGCTTTCTTT
TRBJ1-2,.,many,TRBV6-5,CASSFSLDYGYTF,TGTGCCAGCAGTTTTTCCCTTGACTATGGCTACACCTTC
TRBJ1-4,.,.,TRBV5-4,CASSLWGGPTNEKLFF,TGTGCCAGCAGCTTGTGGGGAGGGCCAACTAATGAAAAACTGTTTTTT
TRBJ1-1,.,.,TRBV5-1,CASSLFRGMGTEAFF,TGCGCCAGCAGCTTGTTTAGGGGGATGGGCACTGAAGCTTTCTTT
TRBJ1-5,.,.,TRBV7-2,CASSWAGQPQHF,TGTGCCAGCAGCTGGGCGGGTCAGCCCCAGCATTTT
TRBJ1-1,.,once,TRBV7-6,CASSLALHTEAFF,TGTGCCAGCAGCTTGGCTCTTCACACTGAAGCTTTCTTT
TRBJ1-5,.,once,TRBV3-1/TRBV3-2,CASAGGFNQPQHF,TGTGCCTCCGCGGGAGGTTTTAATCAGCCCCAGCATTTT
TRBJ1-3,.,.,TRBV5-1,CASSSGQGGNTIYF,TGCGCCAGCAGCTCCGGACAAGGGGGAAACACCATATATTTT
TRBJ1-3,.,.,TRBV29-1,CSVDEGGNTIYF,TGCAGCGTTGATGAGGGTGGAAACACCATATATTTT
TRBJ1-2,.,.,TRBV19,CASSRTPGDSRNYGYTF,TGTGCCAGTAGTAGAACACCGGGAGACAGCCGGAACTATGGCTACACCTTC
TRBJ2-6,.,.,TRBV5-4,CASSPMTSAGANVLTF,TGTGCCAGCAGCCCCATGACTAGTGCGGGGGCCAACGTCCTGACTTTC
TRBJ2-4,.,.,TRBV6-4,CASRPRGVLAKNIQYF,TGTGCCAGCAGGCCCAGGGGAGTCCTAGCCAAAAACATTCAGTACTTC
TRBJ1-1,.,.,TRBV10-3,CAIKWTEYTEAFF,TGTGCCATCAAGTGGACAGAATACACTGAAGCTTTCTTT
TRBJ1-1,TRBD1,few,TRBV6-4,CASRPTGGGTEAFF,TGTGCCAGCAGACCGACAGGGGGAGGAACTGAAGCTTTCTTT
TRBJ1-1,.,.,TRBV2,CASRPWRQNQMLNTEAFF,TGTGCCAGCAGGCCATGGCGACAGAACCAAATGTTGAACACTGAAGCTTTCTTT
TRBJ1-1,.,few,TRBV11-2,CASSPGPSGTNTEAFF,TGTGCCAGCAGCCCAGGGCCGTCAGGCACGAACACTGAAGCTTTCTTT
TRBJ1-1,.,.,TRBV9,CASSATGSNEAFF,TGTGCCAGCAGCGCGACAGGTAGTAACGAAGCTTTCTTT
TRBJ2-1,.,.,TRBV5-4,CASSPSDTNEQFF,TGTGCCAGCAGCCCGTCGGACACCAATGAGCAGTTCTTC
TRBJ1-1,.,.,TRBV10-3,CAISEDTMNTEAFF,TGTGCCATCAGTGAGGACACGATGAACACTGAAGCTTTCTTT
TRBJ2-7,.,.,TRBV5-1,CASSLVPELYEQYF,TGCGCCAGCAGCTTGGTCCCCGAGCTCTACGAGCAGTACTTC
TRBJ2-1,TRBD2,.,TRBV2,CAGGRGYNEQFF,TGTGCCGGCGGGAGGGGGTACAATGAGCAGTTCTTC
TRBJ2-7,TRBD2,.,TRBV11-2,CASSRGGGSYEQYF,TGTGCCAGCAGCCGCGGGGGAGGCTCCTACGAGCAGTACTTC
TRBJ1-6,.,once,TRBV19,CASSIDGRGFSPLHF,TGTGCCAGTAGTATAGATGGTCGGGGATTTTCACCCCTCCACTTT
TRBJ2-1,TRBD2,.,TRBV18,CASSPWGGRDNEQFF,TGTGCCAGCTCACCCTGGGGGGGTCGAGACAATGAGCAGTTCTTC
TRBJ1-3,.,.,TRBV7-2,CASGVGGSGNTIYF,TGTGCCAGCGGGGTGGGGGGGTCTGGAAACACCATATATTTT
TRBJ2-3,.,.,TRBV7-2,CASSSRGGTTANTQYF,TGTGCCAGCAGCTCTAGGGGGGGGACTACCGCAAATACGCAGTATTTT
TRBJ1-1,.,.,TRBV2,CASKGDNTEAFF,TGTGCCTCGAAAGGGGATAACACTGAAGCTTTCTTT
TRBJ2-2,TRBD2,.,TRBV5-1,CASGASGQSGTGELFF,TGCGCCAGCGGGGCTAGCGGGCAAAGCGGCACCGGGGAGCTGTTTTTT
TRBJ2-5,.,.,TRBV12-3/TRBV12-4,CASSFSSRETQYF,TGTGCCAGCAGTTTTTCTAGCAGAGAGACCCAGTACTTC
TRBJ2-1,.,.,TRBV27,CASSSRVNEQFF,TGTGCCAGCAGTTCACGCGTGAATGAGCAGTTCTTC
TRBJ2-1,TRBD2,.,TRBV5-8,CASSAPGLAGVRFF,TGTGCCAGCAGCGCACCGGGACTAGCGGGAGTTAGGTTCTTC
TRBJ2-7,.,.,TRBV30,CAWSWVGGEQYF,TGTGCCTGGAGTTGGGTTGGAGGGGAGCAGTACTTC
TRBJ2-3,TRBD2,once,TRBV30,CAWSGLGREGPFVTDTQYF,TGTGCCTGGAGTGGGCTAGGGCGGGAGGGCCCGTTTGTCACAGATACGCAGTATTTT